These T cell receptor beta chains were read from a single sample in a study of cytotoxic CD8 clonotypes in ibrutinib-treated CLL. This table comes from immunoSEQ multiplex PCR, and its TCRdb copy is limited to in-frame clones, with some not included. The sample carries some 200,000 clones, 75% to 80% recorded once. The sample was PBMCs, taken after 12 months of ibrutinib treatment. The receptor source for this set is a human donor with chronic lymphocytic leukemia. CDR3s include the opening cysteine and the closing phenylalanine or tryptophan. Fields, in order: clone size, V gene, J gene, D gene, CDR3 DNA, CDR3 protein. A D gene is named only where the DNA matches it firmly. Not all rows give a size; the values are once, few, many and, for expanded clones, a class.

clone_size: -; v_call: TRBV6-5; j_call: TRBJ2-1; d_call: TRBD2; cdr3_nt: TGTGCCAGCAGTGCGGGGGGCTCCTACAATGAGCAGTTCTTC; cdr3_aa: CASSAGGSYNEQFF
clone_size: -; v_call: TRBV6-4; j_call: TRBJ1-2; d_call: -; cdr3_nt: TGTGCCAGCAGTCCTTCAGTCTTTAACTATGGCTACACCTTC; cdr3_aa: CASSPSVFNYGYTF
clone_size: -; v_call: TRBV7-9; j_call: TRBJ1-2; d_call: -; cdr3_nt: TGTGCCAGCAGTCAAGACGGCTATGGCTACACCTTC; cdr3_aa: CASSQDGYGYTF
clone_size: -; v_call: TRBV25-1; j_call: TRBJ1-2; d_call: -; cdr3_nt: TGTGCCAGCAGTGAATCGGGGAATGCAGCCATCCTCTATGGCTACACCTTC; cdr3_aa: CASSESGNAAILYGYTF
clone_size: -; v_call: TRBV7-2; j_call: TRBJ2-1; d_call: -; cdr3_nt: TGTGCCAGCAGCTCTGCAGCCTACAATGAGCAGTTCTTC; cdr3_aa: CASSSAAYNEQFF
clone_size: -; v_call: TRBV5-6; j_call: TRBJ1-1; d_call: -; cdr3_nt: TGTGCCAGCAGCCACGACAGAGTGAACACTGAAGCTTTCTTT; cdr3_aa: CASSHDRVNTEAFF
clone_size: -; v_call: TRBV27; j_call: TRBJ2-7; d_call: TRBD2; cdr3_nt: TGTGCCAGCAGTTTACGGGGAGGGACGGTGACCTACGAGCAGTACTTC; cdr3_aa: CASSLRGGTVTYEQYF
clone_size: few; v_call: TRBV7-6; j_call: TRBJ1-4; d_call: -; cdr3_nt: TGTGCCAGCAGCTTGAGTGAGTCTAATGAAAAACTGTTTTTT; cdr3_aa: CASSLSESNEKLFF
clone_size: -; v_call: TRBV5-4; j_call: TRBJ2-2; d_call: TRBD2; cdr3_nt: TGTGCCAGCAGCGCGGCTCCGGGACTAGCGGGAACCGGGGAGCTGTTTTTT; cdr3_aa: CASSAAPGLAGTGELFF
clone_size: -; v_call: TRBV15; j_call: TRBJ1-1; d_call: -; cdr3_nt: TGTGCCACCAGCAGCCCCTTGGGTAGGGGACGAGGGACTGAAGCTTTCTTT; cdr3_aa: CATSSPLGRGRGTEAFF
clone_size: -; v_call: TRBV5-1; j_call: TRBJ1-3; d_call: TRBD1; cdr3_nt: TGCGCCAGCAGCTTGAGAGGGACAGGCTCCCCTGGAAACACCATATATTTT; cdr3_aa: CASSLRGTGSPGNTIYF
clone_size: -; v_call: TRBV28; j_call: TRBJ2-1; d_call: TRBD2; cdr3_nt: TGTGCCAGCACCCCTTTTAGCGGGAGGAGTCATGAGCAGTTCTTC; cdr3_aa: CASTPFSGRSHEQFF
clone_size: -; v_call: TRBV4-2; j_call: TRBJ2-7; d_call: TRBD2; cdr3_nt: TGTGCCAGCAGCCAAGACGTAGCGGGAAAGACCTACGAGCAGTACTTC; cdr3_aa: CASSQDVAGKTYEQYF
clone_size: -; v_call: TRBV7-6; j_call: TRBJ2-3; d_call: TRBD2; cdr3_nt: TGTGCCAGCAGCTTAGTATGGGGACTAGCGGGGCTTACAGATACGCAGTATTTT; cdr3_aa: CASSLVWGLAGLTDTQYF
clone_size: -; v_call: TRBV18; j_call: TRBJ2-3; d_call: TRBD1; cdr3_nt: TGTGCCAGCTCACCAGGAGGGACAGGGATTGCAGATACGCAGTATTTT; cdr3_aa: CASSPGGTGIADTQYF
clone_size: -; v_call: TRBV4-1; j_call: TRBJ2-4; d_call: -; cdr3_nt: TGCGCCAGCAGCCAAGTCGGCCAGGGGCACATTCAGTACTTC; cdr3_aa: CASSQVGQGHIQYF
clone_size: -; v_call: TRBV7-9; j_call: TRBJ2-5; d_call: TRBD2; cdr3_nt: TGTGCCAGCAGCTTCGGCGGGACTAGCGGGACACGGGAGACCCAGTACTTC; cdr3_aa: CASSFGGTSGTRETQYF
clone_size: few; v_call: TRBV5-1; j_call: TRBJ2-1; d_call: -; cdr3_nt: TGCGCCAGCAGCTTTTTCAGTGTCTACAATGAGCAGTTCTTC; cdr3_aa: CASSFFSVYNEQFF
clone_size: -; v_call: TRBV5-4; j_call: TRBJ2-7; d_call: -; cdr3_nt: TGTGCCTTCAAATCAGGGGCAGGGAGCTCCTACGAGCAGTACTTC; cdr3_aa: CAFKSGAGSSYEQYF
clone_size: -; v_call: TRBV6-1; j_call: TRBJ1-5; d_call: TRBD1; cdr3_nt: TGTGCCAGCAGGGGGGGGACAGGTGGGGATCAGCCCCAGCATTTT; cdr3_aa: CASRGGTGGDQPQHF
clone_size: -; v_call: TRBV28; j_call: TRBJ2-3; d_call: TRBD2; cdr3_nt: TGTGCCAGCAGTCCCGGGACTAGCGGGCGCGTGAGCACAGATACGCAGTATTTT; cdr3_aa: CASSPGTSGRVSTDTQYF
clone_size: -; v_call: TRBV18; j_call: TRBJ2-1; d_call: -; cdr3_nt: TGTGCCAGCTCACCACGCGGGACCGTCGGGGACAATGAGCAGTTCTTC; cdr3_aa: CASSPRGTVGDNEQFF
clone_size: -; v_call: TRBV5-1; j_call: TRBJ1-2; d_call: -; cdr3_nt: TGCGCCAGCAGTCCTGGGACAAGCAGTTCTAACTATGGCTACACCTTC; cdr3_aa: CASSPGTSSSNYGYTF
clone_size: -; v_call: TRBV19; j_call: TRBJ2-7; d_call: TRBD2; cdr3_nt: TGTGCCAGTAACCCGGGACTAGCGGCCTACGAGCAGTACTTC; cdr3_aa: CASNPGLAAYEQYF
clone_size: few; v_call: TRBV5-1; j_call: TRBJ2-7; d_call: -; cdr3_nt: TGCGCCAGCAGCTTGGCCGGGTATTCCTACGAGCAGTACTTC; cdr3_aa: CASSLAGYSYEQYF
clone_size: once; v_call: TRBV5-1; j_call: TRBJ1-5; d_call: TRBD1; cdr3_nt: TGCGCCAGCAGCCCCTCGACAGGGGGCAGGAATCAGCCCCAGCATTTT; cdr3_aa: CASSPSTGGRNQPQHF
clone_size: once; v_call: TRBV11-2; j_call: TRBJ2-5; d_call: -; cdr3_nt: TGTGCCAGCAGCCCACACCAGGTCCAAGAGACCCAGTACTTC; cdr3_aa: CASSPHQVQETQYF
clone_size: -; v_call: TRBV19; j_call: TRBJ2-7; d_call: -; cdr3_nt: TGTGGGGAGGAGGAGCCAGGAATCGAGCAGTACTTC; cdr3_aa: CGEEEPGIEQYF
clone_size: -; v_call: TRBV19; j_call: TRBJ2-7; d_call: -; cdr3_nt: TGTGCCAGTAGCTCGAGCTTCAGCTCCTACGAGCAGTACTTC; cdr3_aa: CASSSSFSSYEQYF
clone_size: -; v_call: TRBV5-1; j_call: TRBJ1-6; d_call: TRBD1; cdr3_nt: TGCGCCAGCAGCCCTGGGTCGGACAGGGTTTCACCCCTCCACTTT; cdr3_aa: CASSPGSDRVSPLHF
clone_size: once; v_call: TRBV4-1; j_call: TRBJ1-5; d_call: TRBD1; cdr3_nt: TGCGCCAGCAGTCCCGGGACAGGGGGCACTCAGCCCCAGCATTTT; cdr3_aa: CASSPGTGGTQPQHF
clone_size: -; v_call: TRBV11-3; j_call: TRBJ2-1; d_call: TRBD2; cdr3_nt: TGTGCCAGCAGTGCTAAGCGGGGGGGCCACAATGAGCAGTTCTTC; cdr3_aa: CASSAKRGGHNEQFF
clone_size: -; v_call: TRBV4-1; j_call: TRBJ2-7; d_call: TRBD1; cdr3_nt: TGCGCCAGCAGTGACAGGGTTGCCTACGAGCAGTACTTC; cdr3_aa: CASSDRVAYEQYF
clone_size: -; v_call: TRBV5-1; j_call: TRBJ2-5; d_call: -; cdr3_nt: TGCGCCAGCAGCTCCGGGACGAACCAAGAGACCCAGTACTTC; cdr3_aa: CASSSGTNQETQYF
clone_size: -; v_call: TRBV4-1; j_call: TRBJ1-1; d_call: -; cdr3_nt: TGCGCCAGCAGCCAGGGACACGGGGGAGCTTTCTTT; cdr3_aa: CASSQGHGGAFF
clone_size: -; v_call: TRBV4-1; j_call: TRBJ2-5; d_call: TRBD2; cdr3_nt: TGCGCCAGCAGCCGCGGCGTAGGCGGGGGGGCCTTTGAGACCCAGTACTTC; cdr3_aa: CASSRGVGGGAFETQYF
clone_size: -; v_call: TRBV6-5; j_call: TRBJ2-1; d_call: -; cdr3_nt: TGTGCCAGCAGTTACCGAGCTAGTTCTCATGAGCAGTTCTTC; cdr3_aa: CASSYRASSHEQFF